This TCR beta chain was sequenced for a study of cytomegalovirus exposure and HLA in healthy donors. A multiplex PCR was run with 60 Vbeta primers and 13 Jbeta primers. The table came from immunoSEQ multiplex PCR; TCRdb's copy has only in-frame clones and leaves some out. The sample includes fewer than 80,000 clones, 74% seen only once; the top ten take around 10%. CDR1 SGHRS and CDR2 YFSETQ come from the germline V gene. V gave up 0 bases and J gave up 0 bases, with 10 bases separating them. The CDR3 runs 16 residues. The sample taken for sequencing was PBMCs. The chain combines TRBV5-1 with TRBJ1-3, with a weak D call TRBD1 (5 bases). The TCR comes from a woman aged 55-70 years in good health and CMV-seropositive. The CDR3 spells CASSLAGPFSGNTIYF. The CDR3 DNA is TGCGCCAGCAGCTTGGCAGGGCCCTTCTCTGGAAACACCATATATTTT.